The subject of this entry is one TCR beta chain. Antigen specificity is unknown. Donors gave about 2.5 ml of blood apiece. The sample belongs to a study of monozygotic twins with inflammatory bowel disease. Through template switching, UMIs that included a 6-nucleotide sample barcode were added. Reanalyzing the 5' RACE reads, TCRdb keeps one entry per CDR3 protein, without DNA. This sample's clone table lists a few hundred thousand distinct CDR3 sequences. Germline V CDR1 and CDR2: MNHEY, SMNVEV (reference sequence). The CDR3 contains 15 residues. Whole-study results and caveats: A distinction between different T cell subtypes was not possible. Those with IBD had lower TCRbeta diversity (inverse Simpson) than their healthy co-twins did.

The sequenced sample was blood. This sequence joins TRBV27 and TRBJ1-2; the D gene TCRdb calls, TRBD1, cannot be checked with no DNA. The sequence was collected from a human donor with ulcerative colitis or Crohn's disease, or a healthy co-twin of an affected twin (not recorded which). The CDR3: CASSSSLETVNGYTF.